This T cell receptor beta chain was sequenced during a study of T cell changes during pregnancy in multiple sclerosis. The V gene's germline CDR1 is SGHAT and CDR2 FQNNGV. After removal of 4 bases from V and 0 bases from J, the junction contained 8 bases not matched to a gene. CDR3 length: 16 amino acids. Sequencing used immunoSEQ multiplex PCR; TCRdb keeps in-frame clones, though not all of them. The table shows over 80,000 clones, with 75% to 95% occurring only once. This rearrangement joins TRBV11-2 to TRBJ2-5; 7 bases agree with TRBD1. The sequencing here drew on peripheral blood, taken in the second trimester of pregnancy. This TCR derives from a female donor in good health, enrolled as a control in a pregnancy study. CDR3 residues: CASSSTGPTYQETQYF. In DNA, the CDR3 is TGTGCCAGCAGCTCGACAGGGCCTACCTACCAAGAGACCCAGTACTTC.